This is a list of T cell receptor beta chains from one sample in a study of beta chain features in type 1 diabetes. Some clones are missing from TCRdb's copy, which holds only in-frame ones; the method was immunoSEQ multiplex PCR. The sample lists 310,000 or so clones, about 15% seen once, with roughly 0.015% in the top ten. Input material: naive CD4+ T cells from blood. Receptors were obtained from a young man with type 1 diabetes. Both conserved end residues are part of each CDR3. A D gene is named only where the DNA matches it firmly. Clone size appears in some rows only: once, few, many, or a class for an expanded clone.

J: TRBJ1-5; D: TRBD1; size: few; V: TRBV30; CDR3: CAWRGTGNQPQHF; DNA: TGTGCCTGGAGGGGGACAGGGAATCAGCCCCAGCATTTT
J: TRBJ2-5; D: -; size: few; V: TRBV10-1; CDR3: CASSIVRGETQYF; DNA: TGCGCCAGCAGTATTGTCCGAGGAGAGACCCAGTACTTC
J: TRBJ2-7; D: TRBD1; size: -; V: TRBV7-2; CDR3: CASSLDLRGLRRYEQYF; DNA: TGTGCCAGCAGCTTAGACCTCAGGGGGCTGCGGAGGTACGAGCAGTACTTC
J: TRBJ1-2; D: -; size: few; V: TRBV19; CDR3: CASNRQAGGYGYTF; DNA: TGTGCCAGCAACCGACAGGCGGGCGGCTATGGCTACACCTTC
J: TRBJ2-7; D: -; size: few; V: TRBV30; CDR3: CAWSVWRVEKYEQYF; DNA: TGTGCCTGGAGTGTATGGCGGGTTGAAAAATACGAGCAGTACTTC
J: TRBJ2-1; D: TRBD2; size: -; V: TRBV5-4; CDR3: CASSPTGGQQFF; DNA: TGTGCCAGCAGCCCGACGGGGGGACAGCAGTTCTTC
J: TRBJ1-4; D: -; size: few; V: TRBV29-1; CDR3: CSVEGQGNEKLFF; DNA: TGCAGCGTTGAAGGGCAGGGGAATGAAAAACTGTTTTTT
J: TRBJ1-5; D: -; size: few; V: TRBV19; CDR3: CASSISAGNNQPQHF; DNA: TGTGCCAGTAGTATTTCGGCCGGGAACAATCAGCCCCAGCATTTT
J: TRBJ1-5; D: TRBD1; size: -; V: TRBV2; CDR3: CASSAGTGGSQPQHF; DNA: TGTGCCAGCAGTGCCGGGACAGGGGGCAGCCAGCCCCAGCATTTT
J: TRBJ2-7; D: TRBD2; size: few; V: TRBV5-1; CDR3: CASSFGTSHTYEQYF; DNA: TGCGCCAGCAGCTTCGGGACTAGCCATACCTACGAGCAGTACTTC
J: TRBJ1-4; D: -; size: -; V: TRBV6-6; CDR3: CASSYGQGREKLFF; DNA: TGTGCCAGCAGTTACGGGCAGGGTAGGGAAAAACTGTTTTTT
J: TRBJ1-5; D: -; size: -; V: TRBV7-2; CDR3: CASSFVLAGNQPQHF; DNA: TGTGCCAGCAGCTTCGTACTAGCTGGCAATCAGCCCCAGCATTTT
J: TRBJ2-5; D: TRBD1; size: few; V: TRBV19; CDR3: CASSNGQGRFETQYF; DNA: TGTGCCAGTAGTAACGGACAGGGGCGGTTCGAGACCCAGTACTTC
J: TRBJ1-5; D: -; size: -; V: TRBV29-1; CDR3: CSGGGIGQPQHF; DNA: TGCAGCGGCGGGGGGATCGGTCAGCCCCAGCATTTT
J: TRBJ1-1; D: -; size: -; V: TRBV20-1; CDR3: CSARVGTEAFF; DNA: TGCAGTGCTAGAGTCGGCACTGAAGCTTTCTTT
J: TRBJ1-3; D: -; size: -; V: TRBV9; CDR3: CASSIQGRSGNTIYF; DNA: TGTGCCAGCAGCATACAGGGTAGATCTGGAAACACCATATATTTT
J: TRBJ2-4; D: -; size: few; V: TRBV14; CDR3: CASSQVPGADIQYF; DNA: TGTGCCAGCAGCCAAGTTCCAGGGGCGGACATTCAGTACTTC
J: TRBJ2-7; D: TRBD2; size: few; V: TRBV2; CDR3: CASSRTSYEQYF; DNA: TGTGCCAGCAGTCGGACTAGCTACGAGCAGTACTTC
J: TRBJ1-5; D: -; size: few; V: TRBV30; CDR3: CAWSGQRNQPQHF; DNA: TGTGCCTGGAGTGGACAGCGCAATCAGCCCCAGCATTTT